This T cell receptor (beta chain) is from a study of tumor-infiltrating lymphocytes in localized non-small cell lung cancer. The overall study: Several tumor histologies, both smoking statuses, and some post-neoadjuvant chemotherapy samples were included.

Notes on the study in general: T-cell fraction did not differ between immunotypes IM1 and IM2. Each assay used a separate piece of the same tissue.

The protocol was immunoSEQ multiplex PCR, while the TCRdb copy is restricted to in-frame clones and leaves out a portion. The table has some 14,000 clones, roughly 72% seen once. Concerning this clone: The antigen is unknown.

Germline assignment: CDR1 SGHAT and CDR2 FQDESV (reference sequence). The CDR3 loop spans 13 amino acids. Trimming took off 5 bases at V and 2 bases at J, with 9 bases between the two ends. The TCR was taken from a human donor with non-small cell lung cancer. V usage is TRBV11-1 and J usage is TRBJ2-5; perhaps TRBD2 as D (5 bases). Source material: uninvolved lung tissue not adjacent to the tumor. The CDR3 spells CASSRGGQETQYF. Here the CDR3 DNA reads TGTGCCAGCAGCCGCGGAGGACAAGAGACCCAGTACTTC.